This TCR beta chain comes out of a study of OX40 agonist ivuxolimab in advanced cancers. About the study: Each dose-escalation patient presented with hepatocellular carcinoma, melanoma, renal cell or head and neck cancer. Study-wide points: Clones of CD4+ and CD8+ blood T cells grew by week 6 at doses of 0.1 to 3.0 mg/kg.

Sequencing used immunoSEQ multiplex PCR; TCRdb keeps in-frame clones, though not all of them. The sample shows fewer than 95,000 clones, roughly 80% of them seen only once. Turning to this clone: Antigen unknown.

J lost 6 bases, V lost 3 bases, and 13 bases had no gene match. The CDR3 contains 17 residues. Germline assignment: CDR1 LNHDA and CDR2 SQIVND (reference sequence). This chain links TRBV19 with TRBJ1-4, with 7 bases lining up with TRBD1. The receptor was isolated from an adult with an advanced solid tumor such as melanoma, head and neck, liver or kidney cancer. Sequencing was performed on CD4+ or CD8+ T cells sorted from blood, taken in a trial of the OX40 agonist ivuxolimab. In nucleotides, the CDR3 is TGTGCCAGTAGTATTTACCTCAGACAGGGCGCGGATGAAAAACTGTTTTTT. This gives the protein CASSIYLRQGADEKLFF.